Detailed here is one T cell receptor beta chain. Two negative PCRs, clearance, or symptom resolution were required of recovered Cohort 3 donors. Trimming removed 4 bases at V and 5 bases at J, with 14 bases between. In germline, CDR1 is LGHDT, CDR2 YNNKEL (reference sequence). CDR3 size: 14 residues. This sample is drawn from a study of blood T cell repertoires in COVID-19. The method was immunoSEQ multiplex PCR; TCRdb's version includes in-frame clones alone and lacks a portion of them. The sample shows about 330,000 clones, roughly 90% of them seen only once. The chain has TRBV3-1 (or the pseudogene TRBV3-2) and TRBJ2-5; the D gene is possibly TRBD2 (5 bases). This clonotype was obtained from a woman in her twenties or thirties who had recovered from COVID-19. Input material: PBMCs or T cells enriched from blood (not recorded which). The CDR3 sequence is CASSPGRVAETQYF. The CDR3 DNA reads as TGTGCCAGCAGCCCAGGACGGGTAGCGGAGACCCAGTACTTC.